This T cell receptor beta chain was observed in a study of T cell responses to AZD1222 COVID-19 vaccine. Study-level findings and limits: Close to half of all spike-specific TCRs reportedly target regions of the variants that are unmutated. Clonal diversity was possibly underestimated, and white British individuals and females predominated among donors.

Some clones are missing from TCRdb's copy, which holds only in-frame ones; the method was immunoSEQ multiplex PCR. The sample lists around 83,000 clones; about 91% were seen once. As to this clone: Antigen unknown.

V lost 6 bases, J lost 3 bases, and 8 bases lay in between. The CDR3 loop spans 12 amino acids. Germline V gives CDR1 SEHNR, CDR2 FQNEAQ (reference sequence). Sequenced material: peripheral blood, taken on day 0 of AZD1222 vaccination. This chain joins TRBV7-9 and TRBJ1-1; D gene uncertain. The clonotype originates from an adult in good health. The CDR3 nucleotides are TGTGCCAGCAGGCCAGAATACACTGAAGCTTTCTTT. Amino acids: CASRPEYTEAFF.